The 15 T cell receptor beta chains below all came from one sample that was sequenced in a study of CD8 T cells in Susac syndrome. Reverse transcription of roughly 0.5 to 1 ug RNA was performed with random hexamers. TCRdb reprocessed the immunoSEQ multiplex PCR reads via MiXCR and lists one record per CDR3 protein. The sample consists of under 350,000 distinct CDR3 sequences, just over 90% of them appearing once. Sequencing input: CD4+ T cells from PBMCs. The receptors here all came from a human donor with multiple sclerosis.

The chain combines TRBV15 with TRBJ1-5; no definite D call. Germline-derived CDR1 and CDR2 are LNHNV and YYDKDF (reference sequence). V was pared by 0 bases and J by 9 bases, with 12 bases between. The CDR3 length is 14 residues. CDR3 sequence reads: CATSRDTGSGPQHF. In DNA form, the CDR3 reads TGTGCCACCAGCAGAGATACGGGTTCCGGGCCCCAGCATTTT.

The gene calls are TRBV2 and TRBJ1-2; D call uncertain. The CDR3 spans 14 residues. Germline loops: CDR1 SNHLY, CDR2 FYNNEI. The V and J ends lost 4 bases and 0 bases respectively, with 9 bases between them. CDR3 sequence (DNA): TGTGCCAGCAGTGCGGCAAGCCCTAACTATGGCTACACCTTC. Its protein product is CASSAASPNYGYTF.

The CDR3 reads CASSLNPNNEQFF. CDR3 coding DNA: TGTGCCAGCAGCTTAAACCCCAACAATGAGCAGTTCTTC. V is TRBV7-3 and J is TRBJ2-1; D is unresolved. The germline V gene encodes CDR1 SGHTA and CDR2 FQGTGA. V lost 1 base and J lost 5, with 6 bases in between. The CDR3 runs to 13 residues.

The V gene is TRBV29-1, the J gene TRBJ1-3; the D is unclear. The CDR3 is made up of 14 amino acids. Germline CDR1 reads SQVTM; CDR2 reads ANQGSEA. V shed 3 bases and J shed 4 bases, with 13 bases lying between them. The CDR3 DNA sequence: TGCAGCGTTGAGGTTGGAGGCGCCGGAAACACCATATATTTT. This codes for CSVEVGGAGNTIYF.

This chain uses TRBV20-1 with TRBJ2-3; D not certain. V shed 0 bases and J shed 3 bases, with 13 bases lying between them. The length of the CDR3 is 15 residues. Germline CDR1 is DFQATT and CDR2 is SNEGSKA (reference sequence). Here the CDR3 reads CSARDGNSLTDTQYF. In DNA, the CDR3 is TGCAGTGCTAGAGATGGCAACTCCCTGACAGATACGCAGTATTTT.

The rearrangement uses TRBV7-2 and TRBJ2-7; 7 positions agree with TRBD2. This CDR3 region has 14 residues. With 8 bases clipped from V and 7 bases from J, the junction kept 14 bases outside the gene matches. CDR1 and CDR2 (germline): SGHTA, FQGNSA. The CDR3 sequence is CASWSSVTAGEQYF. The CDR3 DNA reads as TGTGCCAGCTGGTCGTCGGTCACAGCGGGAGAGCAGTACTTC.

V gene TRBV24-1 combines with J gene TRBJ2-3; 7 nucleotides align to TRBD2. V dropped 4 bases and J dropped 2; count of bases not matched to a gene: 11. This CDR3 is 17 amino acids long. Germline CDR1 is KGHDR and CDR2 is SFDVKD. As DNA, the CDR3 is TGTGCCACCAGTGACCCTGCTAGCGGTTCATACACAGATACGCAGTATTTT. Amino acids: CATSDPASGSYTDTQYF.

V is TRBV12-3 or TRBV12-4 and J is TRBJ1-2, with D perhaps matching TRBD1 (5 bases). V was cut by 7 bases and J by 4 bases, with 16 bases left in between. This CDR3 contains 14 residues. Here the CDR3 DNA reads TGTGCCAGCACCCAGGGAGTTTCTTCCTATGGCTACACCTTC. Translation gives CASTQGVSSYGYTF.

The chain carries TRBV3-1 and TRBJ1-5, with no clear D. The germline gives CDR1 LGHDT, CDR2 YNNKEL (reference sequence). V was clipped by 3 bases and J by 4 bases, with 13 bases between them. The CDR3 is 15 residues long. The CDR3 DNA follows: TGTGCCAGCAGCCAGGGTGCGGTCGGTAATCAGCCCCAGCATTTT. The encoded protein is CASSQGAVGNQPQHF.

This clonotype was seen just once. This chain uses TRBV7-2 with TRBJ2-7, with TRBD2 matching 9 bases. Germline V lookup: CDR1 SGHTA, CDR2 FQGNSA. CDR3 size: 15 residues. The trim removed 0 bases at V and 5 bases at J, leaving 5 bases unmatched. The CDR3 coding sequence is TGTGCCAGCAGCTTAGCCGGGACTAGCATCCACGAGCAGTACTTC. Protein product: CASSLAGTSIHEQYF.

The rearrangement uses TRBV20-1 and TRBJ2-7; the D gene could be TRBD1 or TRBD2 (5 bases each). The germline V and J ends were trimmed by 4 bases and 7 bases, with 14 bases remaining between them. The CDR3 loop spans 12 amino acids. Germline CDR1 is DFQATT and CDR2 is SNEGSKA (reference sequence). CDR3 sequence: CSATGRHGEQYF. CDR3 in DNA: TGCAGTGCTACGGGACGCCACGGGGAGCAGTACTTC.

The genes are TRBV5-1 and TRBJ2-3, with a possible D match to TRBD2 (6 bases). V was shortened by 4 bases and J by 7 bases, with 19 bases between the two germline ends. The CDR3 loop spans 15 amino acids. Germline-derived CDR1 and CDR2 are SGHRS and YFSETQ. The CDR3 loop is CASSPLSGGQNTQYF. The CDR3 bases are TGCGCCAGCAGCCCACTCTCCGGGGGTCAGAATACGCAGTATTTT.

V is TRBV29-1 and J is TRBJ2-1, with D hard to call. CDR3 length: 13 residues. V was cut by 6 bases and J by 0 bases, with 9 bases left in between. Germline assignment: CDR1 SQVTM and CDR2 ANQGSEA. For the CDR3, the DNA is TGCAGCGTCGGTCCTAGCTCCTACAATGAGCAGTTCTTC. Translated, it gives CSVGPSSYNEQFF.

The chain joins TRBV7-3 to TRBJ2-1; TRBD2 agrees at 9 bases. Germline V gene sequence: CDR1 SGHTA, CDR2 FQGTGA. This CDR3 has 15 amino acids. J lost 9 bases, V lost 5 bases, and 11 bases had no gene match. The CDR3 spells CASSQMAGGPPEQFF. The CDR3 nucleotides are TGTGCCAGCAGCCAAATGGCGGGGGGGCCTCCTGAGCAGTTCTTC.

The chain combines TRBV3-1 with TRBJ1-3; D is ambiguous. The CDR3 loop spans 17 amino acids. The germline CDR1 and CDR2 sequences are LGHDT and YNNKEL (reference sequence). V was clipped by 0 bases and J by 4 bases, with 16 bases between them. This CDR3 is CASSQDRWGAGGNTIYF. The CDR3 region has the DNA TGTGCCAGCAGCCAAGATCGTTGGGGAGCAGGAGGAAACACCATATATTTT. The full variable domain, completed using reference TRBV3-1 and TRBJ1-3, is DTAVSQTPKYLVTQMGNDKSIKCEQNLGHDTMYWYKQDSKKFLKIMFSYNNKELIINETVPNRFSPKSPDKAHLNLHINSLELGDSAVYFCASSQDRWGAGGNTIYFGEGSWLTVV.